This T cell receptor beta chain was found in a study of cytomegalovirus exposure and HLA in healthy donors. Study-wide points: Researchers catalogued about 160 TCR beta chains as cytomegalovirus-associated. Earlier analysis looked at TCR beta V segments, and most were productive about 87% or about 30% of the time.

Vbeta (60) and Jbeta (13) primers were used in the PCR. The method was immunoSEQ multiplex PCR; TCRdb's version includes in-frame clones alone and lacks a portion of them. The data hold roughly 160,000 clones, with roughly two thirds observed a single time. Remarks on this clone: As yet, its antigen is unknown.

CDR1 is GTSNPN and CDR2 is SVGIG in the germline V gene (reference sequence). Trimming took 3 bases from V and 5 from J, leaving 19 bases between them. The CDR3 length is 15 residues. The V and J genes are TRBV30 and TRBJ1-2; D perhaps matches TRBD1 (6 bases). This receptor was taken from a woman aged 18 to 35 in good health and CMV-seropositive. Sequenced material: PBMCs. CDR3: CAWSPPGQSSYGYTF. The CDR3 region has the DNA TGTGCCTGGAGCCCCCCCGGACAGTCAAGTTATGGCTACACCTTC. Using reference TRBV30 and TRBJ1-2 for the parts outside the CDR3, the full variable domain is SQTIHQWPATLVQPVGSPLSLECTVEGTSNPNLYWYRQAAGRGLQLLFYSVGIGQISSEVPQNLSASRPQDRQFILSSKKLLLSDSGFYLCAWSPPGQSSYGYTFGSGTRLTVV.